Presented here are 29 T cell receptor beta chains from one specimen sequenced in a study of CD8 T cells in ankylosing spondylitis. A single record per CDR3 protein comes from TCRdb applying MiXCR to the 5' RACE reads. The data show 150,000 to 200,000 distinct CDR3 sequences, with around 17% seen just once and about 7.8% held by the top ten. Source material: blood, either unsorted or a sorted T cell fraction (not recorded which). The source of these receptors is a male donor with ankylosing spondylitis or in good health (not recorded which).

V usage is TRBV29-1 and J usage is TRBJ2-1, with D uncertain. Trimming left V 4 bases short and J 10 bases short, with 11 bases between. The CDR3 is made up of 11 amino acids. Germline V gene lookup returns CDR1 SQVTM and CDR2 ANQGSEA. The CDR3 here is CSVGLSVEQFF. The CDR3, as DNA: TGCAGCGTTGGACTCTCGGTAGAGCAGTTCTTC.

This clonotype has ten or more counts. V and J are TRBV20-1 and TRBJ2-1; 13 nucleotides match TRBD2. The CDR3 contains 15 residues. Germline assignment: CDR1 DFQATT and CDR2 SNEGSKA (reference sequence). V was pared by 5 bases and J by 4 bases, with 5 bases of the junction left unmatched. The CDR3 sequence: CSAHPTSGRYNEQFF. In nucleotides, the CDR3 is TGCAGTGCTCACCCGACTAGCGGGAGGTACAATGAGCAGTTCTTC.

Many counts were recorded for this clonotype. The rearrangement uses TRBV20-1 and TRBJ1-5, with D perhaps TRBD1 (6 bases). Germline loops: CDR1 DFQATT, CDR2 SNEGSKA (reference sequence). The V end was cut by 1 base, the J end by 5 bases, with 12 bases between. This CDR3 is built from 14 residues. The CDR3 protein is CSARVRTVHQPQHF. CDR3 sequence (DNA): TGCAGTGCTAGAGTGAGGACAGTCCATCAGCCCCAGCATTTT.

This clonotype was counted between two and nine times. The CDR3 region has the DNA TGTGCCAGCAGTGGGACCGCCCCTGCTTACGAGCAGTACTTC. It encodes CASSGTAPAYEQYF. The chain uses TRBV5-5 and TRBJ2-7; either TRBD1 or TRBD2 may supply D (5 bases each). This CDR3 is 14 amino acids long. Per the germline V gene, CDR1 is SGHKS and CDR2 is YYEKEE (reference sequence). Deletions cut 5 bases from V and 4 bases from J, with 16 bases between.

CDR3 region: CASSEIQDGEQYF. As DNA, the CDR3 is TGTGCCAGCAGTGAAATCCAAGACGGCGAGCAGTACTTC. V gene TRBV6-1 combines with J gene TRBJ2-7, with D unresolved. From germline, CDR1 is MNHNS and CDR2 SASEGT. V gave up 2 bases and J gave up 6 bases, with 11 bases separating them. The CDR3 has 13 amino acids.

Concerning this clonotype itself: A read error is possible here, since a much larger clone lies one base away. The chain employs TRBV5-1 and TRBJ1-1, with D perhaps matching TRBD1 (5 bases). Between the trimmed V and J ends, which lost 1 base and 6 bases, there was a span of 22 bases. The V gene's germline CDR1 is SGHRS and CDR2 YFSETQ. The CDR3 covers 17 residues. CDR3 sequence reads: CASSLRPFGAGGAEAFF. DNA of the CDR3: TGCGCCAGCAGCTTGAGGCCCTTTGGGGCAGGAGGGGCTGAAGCTTTCTTT.

This clonotype was detected only a few times. The V call is TRBV11-1, the J call TRBJ2-2; no firm D call. Germline CDR1 SGHAT, CDR2 FQDESV (reference sequence). The CDR3 contains 15 residues. V was pared by 3 bases and J by 1 base, with 9 bases between. CDR3 bases: TGTGCCAGCAGCTTCTTACAGAAGAACACCGGGGAGCTGTTTTTT. Amino acids: CASSFLQKNTGELFF.

The J gene is TRBJ1-3, the V gene TRBV29-1, with 10 nucleotides matching TRBD1. CDR1 and CDR2 from the germline V gene are SQVTM and ANQGSEA. The V and J ends lost 4 bases and 4 bases, in that order; junction bases with no gene match: 1. This CDR3 contains 13 residues. The CDR3 bases are TGCAGCGTTGGGGACAGGGGAGGAAACACCATATATTTT. Translating it yields CSVGDRGGNTIYF.

The chain joins TRBV3-1 to TRBJ2-7; 10 nucleotides align to TRBD2. The V and J ends lost 0 bases and 3 bases, in that order; junction bases with no gene match: 5. CDR1 and CDR2 (germline): LGHDT, YNNKEL (reference sequence). The CDR3 is 16 amino acids. DNA for the CDR3: TGTGCCAGCAGCCAAGATATGGCTAGCGGGAGCTACGAGCAGTACTTC. This translates into CASSQDMASGSYEQYF.

The rearrangement links TRBV5-1 to TRBJ2-3, with 11 bases identical to TRBD2. Germline CDR1 SGHRS, CDR2 YFSETQ. J gave up 1 base and V 2 bases, and 0 bases lay outside the gene matches. The CDR3 length is 15 residues. The CDR3 bases are TGCGCCAGCAGCTTTAGCGGGAGGGGCACAGATACGCAGTATTTT. This encodes CASSFSGRGTDTQYF.

V gene TRBV5-6 combines with J gene TRBJ2-1, with TRBD2 matching 13 bases. V lost 3 bases, J lost 6 bases, and 3 bases stayed unmatched. Germline V lookup: CDR1 SGHDT, CDR2 YYEEEE. The CDR3 length is 15 residues. In DNA form, the CDR3 reads TGTGCCAGCAGCTGGGGACTAGCGGGGCTCAATGAGCAGTTCTTC. Protein: CASSWGLAGLNEQFF. The full variable domain, rest sourced from reference TRBV5-6 and TRBJ2-1, is DAGVTQSPTHLIKTRGQQVTLRCSPKSGHDTVSWYQQALGQGPQFIFQYYEEEERQRGNFPDRFSGHQFPNYSSELNVNALLLGDSALYLCASSWGLAGLNEQFFGPGTRLTVL.

This clonotype was seen only a few times. The chain carries TRBV21-1 and TRBJ2-2; the table's D gene call, TRBD2, was not cross checked with the DNA. TRBV21-1 is reported as a pseudogene. The CDR3 consists of 22 residues. The CDR3 DNA reads as TGTGCCAGCAGCAAAGAGGGGTTTCCGGGACTAGCGGGACCTGGGGGCACCGGGGAGCTGTTTTTT. Protein: CASSKEGFPGLAGPGGTGELFF.

This clonotype was seen ten or more times. The J gene is TRBJ1-2, the V gene TRBV9; TRBD1 aligns across 7 bases. The V and J ends lost 4 bases and 2 bases, in that order; junction bases with no gene match: 2. CDR1 is SGDLS, CDR2 YYNGEE, per germline. The CDR3 runs 13 residues. The CDR3 loop reads CASSQGGNYGYTF. CDR3 nucleotides: TGTGCCAGCAGCCAGGGGGGAAACTATGGCTACACCTTC.

The DNA for the CDR3 is TGCAGTGCTAGAGAGAGGACTTTACTGAATGAGCAGTTCTTC. It translates to CSARERTLLNEQFF. This sequence joins TRBV20-1 and TRBJ2-1; TRBD2 might be the D (5 bases). Trimming stripped 0 bases from V and 7 bases from J, with 13 bases between. The CDR3 runs 14 residues. Germline CDR1 reads DFQATT; CDR2 reads SNEGSKA (reference sequence).

This clonotype has only a few counts. The rearrangement links TRBV28 to TRBJ1-1, with TRBD1 identical over 7 bases. Germline V lookup: CDR1 MDHEN, CDR2 SYDVKM. The V gene end was trimmed by 5 bases and the J gene end by 7 bases; junction bases not matched to a gene: 10. The CDR3 has 14 residues. The CDR3 DNA reads TGTGCCAGCAGTCCGAGGACAGGAGCCCGTGAAGCTTTCTTT. This gives the protein CASSPRTGAREAFF.

This clonotype was detected only a few times. This chain joins TRBV5-1 and TRBJ2-5, with 8 bases identical to TRBD1. CDR1 and CDR2 from the germline V gene are SGHRS and YFSETQ. The CDR3 loop spans 17 amino acids. The V and J ends lost 0 bases and 1 base, in that order; junction bases with no gene match: 8. For the CDR3, the DNA is TGCGCCAGCAGCTTGGCCGGGACAGGAGGGGTCCAAGAGACCCAGTACTTC. As protein: CASSLAGTGGVQETQYF.

This clonotype showed up just a few times. The rearrangement links TRBV7-9 to TRBJ2-3, with no clear D. V was cut by 3 bases and J by 4 bases, with 14 bases left in between. Germline CDR1 is SEHNR and CDR2 is FQNEAQ (reference sequence). This CDR3 is 15 amino acids long. The CDR3 is CASSLLLVGPDTQYF. For the CDR3, the DNA is TGTGCCAGCAGCTTGTTGCTAGTGGGCCCAGATACGCAGTATTTT.

The rearrangement links TRBV20-1 to TRBJ1-1; D uncertain. With 5 bases removed from V and 2 bases from J, the gap between germline ends came to 12 bases. Germline V gene lookup returns CDR1 DFQATT and CDR2 SNEGSKA (reference sequence). CDR3 length: 13 amino acids. DNA of the CDR3: TGCAGTGCTCCAACAACTGTCAACACTGAAGCTTTCTTT. Translating it yields CSAPTTVNTEAFF.

CDR3 DNA: TGTGCTGCGGGACAAACGAACACTGAAGCTTTCTTT. It is translated as CAAGQTNTEAFF. The J gene is TRBJ1-1, the V gene TRBV12-3 or TRBV12-4; maybe TRBD1 (6 bases). The CDR3 has 12 residues.

This clonotype was found many times. This rearrangement joins TRBV20-1 to TRBJ2-7; D is possibly TRBD1 (6 bases). The V end lost 6 bases, the J end lost 0 bases, and 15 bases lay between the germline ends. CDR1 is DFQATT, CDR2 SNEGSKA, per germline (reference sequence). CDR3 length equals 14 residues. The chain's CDR3 is CSAPRRGGSYEQYF. The CDR3 nucleotides are TGCAGTGCCCCTCGTAGAGGGGGCTCCTACGAGCAGTACTTC.

The genes are TRBV14 and TRBJ1-1, with 7 bases lining up with TRBD1. Germline values: CDR1 SGHDN, CDR2 FVKESK. The CDR3 has 16 residues. V was pared by 3 bases and J by 0 bases, with 7 bases of the junction left unmatched. The CDR3 sequence: CASSHLTGTVNTEAFF. The CDR3 bases are TGTGCCAGCAGCCACCTGACCGGGACAGTGAACACTGAAGCTTTCTTT. Full variable domain (missing parts from reference TRBV14 and TRBJ1-1): EAGVTQFPSHSVIEKGQTVTLRCDPISGHDNLYWYRRVMGKEIKFLLHFVKESKQDESGMPNNRFLAERTGGTYSTLKVQPAELEDSGVYFCASSHLTGTVNTEAFFGQGTRLTVV.

This clonotype came up a few times. This chain joins TRBV3-1 and TRBJ1-5; D is unresolved. V shed 4 bases and J shed 3 bases, with 7 bases lying between them. Germline CDR1 is LGHDT and CDR2 is YNNKEL (reference sequence). CDR3 length equals 13 residues. Here the CDR3 DNA reads TGTGCCAGCAGCCTGGCGCTCAATCAGCCCCAGCATTTT. Residues: CASSLALNQPQHF.

The chain combines TRBV5-6 with TRBJ2-7, with 9 bases matching TRBD1. The ends lost 4 bases at V and 3 bases at J; junction bases unmatched: 11. Germline lookup yields CDR1 SGHDT and CDR2 YYEEEE. The CDR3 runs 16 residues. The CDR3 coding sequence is TGTGCCAGCAGCCAGACCGGGACAGGGAAAATCTACGAGCAGTACTTC. This translates into CASSQTGTGKIYEQYF. Full variable domain (rest looked up from reference TRBV5-6 and TRBJ2-7): DAGVTQSPTHLIKTRGQQVTLRCSPKSGHDTVSWYQQALGQGPQFIFQYYEEEERQRGNFPDRFSGHQFPNYSSELNVNALLLGDSALYLCASSQTGTGKIYEQYFGPGTRLTVT.

This clonotype has ten or more counts. V and J are TRBV6-5 and TRBJ2-7; D may be TRBD2 (5 bases). The CDR3 extends over 14 amino acids. The germline V gene has CDR1 MNHEY and CDR2 SVGAGI. Trimming pared 8 bases from V and 1 base from J, leaving 15 bases between. The CDR3 bases are TGTGCCAGCGCCGAGGGATATACTTCCTACGAGCAGTACTTC. This codes for CASAEGYTSYEQYF.

This clonotype was observed at least ten times. This chain links TRBV2 with TRBJ2-5; 10 nucleotides match TRBD2. Germline CDR1 SNHLY, CDR2 FYNNEI. Losses at the gene ends were 6 bases for V and 1 base for J; bases not matched to a gene: 5. The CDR3 is 15 amino acids. The CDR3 here is CASSLGLAAQETQYF. As DNA, the CDR3 is TGTGCCAGCAGCCTCGGACTAGCGGCCCAAGAGACCCAGTACTTC.

The DNA of the CDR3 is TGCAGTGCTAGAGATGTTGGGGGGGACACTGAAGCTTTCTTT. Residues: CSARDVGGDTEAFF. The chain couples TRBV20-1 to TRBJ1-1; the D gene is possibly TRBD1 (5 bases). The V and J ends lost 0 bases and 3 bases respectively, with 11 bases between them. The CDR3 is 14 amino acids. Germline V lookup: CDR1 DFQATT, CDR2 SNEGSKA (reference sequence).

Regarding this clonotype: A single base separates this from a much larger clone, so it may be a read error. The V call is TRBV5-1, the J call TRBJ1-2; D unresolved. Looked up from germline, CDR1 is SGHRS and CDR2 is YFSETQ. The CDR3 loop spans 14 amino acids. Here the CDR3 DNA reads TGCGTCAGCAGCTCGTTGGGCAAGAACCACGGCTACACCTTC. Translating it yields CVSSSLGKNHGYTF.

This clonotype was counted ten times or more. The rearrangement joins TRBV27 to TRBJ1-1, with D unresolved. The CDR3 contains 15 residues. V lost 5 bases and J lost 5, with 18 bases in between. Germline-derived CDR1 and CDR2 are MNHEY and SMNVEV (reference sequence). The CDR3 DNA reads TGTGCCAGCAGTCCCTCTTGGGTTGAGATGACTGAAGCTTTCTTT. Translated: CASSPSWVEMTEAFF.

The V call is TRBV24-1, the J call TRBJ2-5; TRBD2 is a possible D gene (6 bases). The CDR3 length is 11 residues. Germline lookup yields CDR1 KGHDR and CDR2 SFDVKD. Trimming took 9 bases from V and 5 from J, leaving 9 bases between them. The CDR3 bases are TGTGCCACCGGGAGGTTGGAGACCCAGTACTTC. Translating gives CATGRLETQYF.